This T cell receptor (beta chain) was recorded in a study of cytomegalovirus exposure and HLA in healthy donors. PCR amplification relied on 60 Vbeta primers (plus 13 Jbeta primers). Sequencing was performed with immunoSEQ multiplex PCR; in TCRdb, only in-frame clones are kept and a portion is missing. The repertoire has around 150,000 clones, 75% to 90% of them found once; the top ten carry about 1.5%. Healthy bone marrow donors made up the donor group. V trimming: 3 bases; J trimming: 0 bases; junction bases outside the gene matches: 1. The CDR3 runs 16 residues. From germline, CDR1 is SGHAT and CDR2 FQDESV (reference sequence). This clone was detected only once.

The origin of this receptor is a man between 35 and 55 years old in good health and CMV-seronegative. Sequencing used PBMCs. The chain carries TRBV11-1 and TRBJ2-3, with 12 bases that match TRBD2. CDR3: CASSFGLAGSTDTQYF. CDR3 DNA: TGTGCCAGCAGCTTCGGACTAGCGGGGAGCACAGATACGCAGTATTTT.